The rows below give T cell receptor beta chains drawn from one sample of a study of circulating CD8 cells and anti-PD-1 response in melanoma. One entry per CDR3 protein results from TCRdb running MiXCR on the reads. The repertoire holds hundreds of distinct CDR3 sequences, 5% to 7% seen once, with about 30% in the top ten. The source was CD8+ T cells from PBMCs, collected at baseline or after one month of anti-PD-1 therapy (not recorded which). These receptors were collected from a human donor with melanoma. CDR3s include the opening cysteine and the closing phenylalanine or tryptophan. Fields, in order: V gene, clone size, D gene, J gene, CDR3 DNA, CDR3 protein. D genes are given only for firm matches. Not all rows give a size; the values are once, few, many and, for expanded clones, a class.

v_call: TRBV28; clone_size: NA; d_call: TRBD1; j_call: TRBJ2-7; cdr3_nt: TGTGCCAGCAGTTCCCGAACAGGGGATAGGGACCAGGATGTCTACGAGCAGTACTTC; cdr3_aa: CASSSRTGDRDQDVYEQYF
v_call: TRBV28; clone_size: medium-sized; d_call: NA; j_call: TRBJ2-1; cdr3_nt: TGTGCCAGCAGTCCCCTGGCTTCGACACAAAGCTCCTACAATGAGCAGTTCTTC; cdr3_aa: CASSPLASTQSSYNEQFF
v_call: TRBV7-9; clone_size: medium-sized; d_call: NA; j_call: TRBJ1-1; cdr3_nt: TGTGCCAGCAGCTTCTTCTTCGGACAGCTCACATCTGAAGCTTTCTTT; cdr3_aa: CASSFFFGQLTSEAFF
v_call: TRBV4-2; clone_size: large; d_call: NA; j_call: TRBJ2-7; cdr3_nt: TGTGCCAGCAGCCAAGTAATGGGGCCTTTGGACGAGCAGTACTTC; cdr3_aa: CASSQVMGPLDEQYF
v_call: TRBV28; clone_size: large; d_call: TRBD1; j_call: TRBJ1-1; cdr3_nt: TGTGCCAGCAGTTCCCGGACAGGGCAGAACACTGAAGCTTTCTTT; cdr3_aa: CASSSRTGQNTEAFF
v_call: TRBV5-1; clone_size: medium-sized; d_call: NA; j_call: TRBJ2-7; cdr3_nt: TGCGCCAGCAGCTTGGCAAGGGAGTCCTACGAGCAGTACTTC; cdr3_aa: CASSLARESYEQYF
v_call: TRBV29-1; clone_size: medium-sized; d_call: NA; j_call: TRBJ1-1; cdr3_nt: TGCAGCGTTTTTCGGGGGGCGCAGGGTGAAGCTTTCTTT; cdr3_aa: CSVFRGAQGEAFF
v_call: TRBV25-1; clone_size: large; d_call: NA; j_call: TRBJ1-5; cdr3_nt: TGTGCCAGCAGTGAGGGGCTGTCTGGCGGCAATCAGCCCCAGCATTTT; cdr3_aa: CASSEGLSGGNQPQHF
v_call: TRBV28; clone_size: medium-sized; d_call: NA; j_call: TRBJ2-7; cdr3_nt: TGTGCCAGCAGTTTTAAGCGAGGGGCCTACGAGCAGTACTTC; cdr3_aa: CASSFKRGAYEQYF
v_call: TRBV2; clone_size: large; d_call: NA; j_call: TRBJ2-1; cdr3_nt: TGTGCCAGCAGTGATCCGGGGGCCTCCTACAATGAGCAGTTCTTC; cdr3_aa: CASSDPGASYNEQFF
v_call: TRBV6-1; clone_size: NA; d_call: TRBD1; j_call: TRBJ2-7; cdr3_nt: TGTGCCAGCTGGGACAGTCTCGACTACGAGCAGTACTTC; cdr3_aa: CASWDSLDYEQYF
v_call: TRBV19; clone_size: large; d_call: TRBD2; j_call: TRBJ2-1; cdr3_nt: TGTGCCAGTAGGTGGACTAGCGGGAGCTCCTACAATGAGCAGTTCTTC; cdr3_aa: CASRWTSGSSYNEQFF
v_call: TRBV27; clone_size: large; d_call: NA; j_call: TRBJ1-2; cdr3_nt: TGTGCCAGCAGTTTCGGTAGGGACTATGGCTACACCTTC; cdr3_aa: CASSFGRDYGYTF
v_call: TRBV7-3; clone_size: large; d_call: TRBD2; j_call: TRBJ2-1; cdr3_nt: TGTGCCAGCAGCTTCGGCCTAGCGGGTCGCGGGGAGCAGTTCTTC; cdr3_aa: CASSFGLAGRGEQFF
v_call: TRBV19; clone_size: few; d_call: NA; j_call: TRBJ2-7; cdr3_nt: TGTGCCAGTAGTATGTACCTTGGGCAGTCCCTTAACGAGCAGTACTTC; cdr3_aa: CASSMYLGQSLNEQYF
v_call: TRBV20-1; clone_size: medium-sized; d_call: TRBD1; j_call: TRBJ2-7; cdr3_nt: TGCAGTGCTAGCGGGACAGGGGAAACTTACGAGCAGTACTTC; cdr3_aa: CSASGTGETYEQYF
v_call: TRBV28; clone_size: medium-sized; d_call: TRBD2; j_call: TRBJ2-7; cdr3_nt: TGTGCCAGCAGAAGTGGAAGCGGGAGGGCCTCCCTTTACGAGCAGTACTTC; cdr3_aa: CASRSGSGRASLYEQYF
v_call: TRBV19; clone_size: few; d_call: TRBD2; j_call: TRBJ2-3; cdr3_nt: TGTGCGTCCCGGGAGGCAGGGAACACAGATACGCAGTATTTT; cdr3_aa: CASREAGNTDTQYF
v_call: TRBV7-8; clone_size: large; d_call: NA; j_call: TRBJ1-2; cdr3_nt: TGTGCCAGCAGCTTAGGAGGATTTAACTATGGCTACACCTTC; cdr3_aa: CASSLGGFNYGYTF
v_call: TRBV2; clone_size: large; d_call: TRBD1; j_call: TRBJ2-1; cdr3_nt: TGTGCCAGCAGGAGGGACAGGGGCGAGTACAATGAGCAGTTCTTC; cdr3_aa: CASRRDRGEYNEQFF
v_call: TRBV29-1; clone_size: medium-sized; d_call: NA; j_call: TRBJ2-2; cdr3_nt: TGCAGCGTTGGGCATACCGGGGAGCTGTTTTTT; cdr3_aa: CSVGHTGELFF
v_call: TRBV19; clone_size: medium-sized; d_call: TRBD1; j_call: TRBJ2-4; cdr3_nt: TGTGCCAGTATGGGGGACAGCCGAAACATTCAGTACTTC; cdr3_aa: CASMGDSRNIQYF
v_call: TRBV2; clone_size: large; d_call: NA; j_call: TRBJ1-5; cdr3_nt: TGTGCCAGCAGTGTTACGTCCAGGGAATACAATCAGCCCCAGCATTTT; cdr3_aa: CASSVTSREYNQPQHF
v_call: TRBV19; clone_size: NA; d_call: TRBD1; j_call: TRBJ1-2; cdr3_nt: TGTGCCAGTAGTATGGTGGGGACAGGGGACTACTATGGCTACACCTTC; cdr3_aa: CASSMVGTGDYYGYTF
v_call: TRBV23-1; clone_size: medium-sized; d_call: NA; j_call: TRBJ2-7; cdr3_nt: TGCGCCAGCAGTCCTCAACGGGAAGACTACGAGCAGTACTTC; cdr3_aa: CASSPQREDYEQYF
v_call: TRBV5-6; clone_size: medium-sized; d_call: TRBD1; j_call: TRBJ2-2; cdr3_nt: TGTGCCAGCAGCTGGATCGGGACAGGGTTGGCCGGGGAGCTGTTTTTT; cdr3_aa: CASSWIGTGLAGELFF
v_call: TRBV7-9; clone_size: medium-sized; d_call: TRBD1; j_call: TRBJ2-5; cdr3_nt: TGTGCCAGCAGCCCGGACAGGGTTATTGAGACCCAGTACTTC; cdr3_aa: CASSPDRVIETQYF
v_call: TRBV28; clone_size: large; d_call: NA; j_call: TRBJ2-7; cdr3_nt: TGTGCCAGCAGTTCAGGGGTCCCCTACGAGCAGTACTTC; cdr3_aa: CASSSGVPYEQYF
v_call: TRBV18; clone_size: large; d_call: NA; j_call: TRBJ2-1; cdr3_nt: TGTGCCAGCTCGTGGACGGGGTATTACAATGAGCAGTTCTTC; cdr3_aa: CASSWTGYYNEQFF
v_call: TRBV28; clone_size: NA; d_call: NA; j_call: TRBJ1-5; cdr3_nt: TGTGCGACTCAATTCCGGGGCAATCAGCCCCAGCATTTT; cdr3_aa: CATQFRGNQPQHF
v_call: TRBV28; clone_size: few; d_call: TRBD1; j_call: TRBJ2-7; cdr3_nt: TGTGCCAGCAGAGGACAGGGGGTTGTGGCGCAGTACTTC; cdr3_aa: CASRGQGVVAQYF
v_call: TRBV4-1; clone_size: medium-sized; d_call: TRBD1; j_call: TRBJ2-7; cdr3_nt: TGCGCCAGCAGCCGAGGTGCCGGGACAGGGGGTACCGAGCAGTACTTC; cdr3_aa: CASSRGAGTGGTEQYF
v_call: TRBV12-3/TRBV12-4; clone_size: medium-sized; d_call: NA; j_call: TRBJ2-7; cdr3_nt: TGTGCCAGCACCGCGGGGGCGGACGAGCAGTACTTC; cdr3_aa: CASTAGADEQYF
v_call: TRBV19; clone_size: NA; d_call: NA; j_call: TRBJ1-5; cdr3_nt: TGTGCCAGTAGTATGTTCGGGGGTGGAAATCAGCCCCAGCATTTT; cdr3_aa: CASSMFGGGNQPQHF
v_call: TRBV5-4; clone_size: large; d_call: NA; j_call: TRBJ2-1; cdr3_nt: TGTGCCAGCAGCTTTGTCAGGGAGAGCGACAATGAGCAGTTCTTC; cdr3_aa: CASSFVRESDNEQFF
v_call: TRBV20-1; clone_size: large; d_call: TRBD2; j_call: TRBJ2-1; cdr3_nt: TGCAGTGCTAGATATCAGGGGACTAGCGGGAAGTACAATGAGCAGTTCTTC; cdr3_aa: CSARYQGTSGKYNEQFF
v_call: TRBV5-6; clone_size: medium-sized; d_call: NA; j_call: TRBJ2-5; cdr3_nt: TGTGCCAGCAGCTTGGAGGGCCCCGACCAAGAGACCCAGTACTTC; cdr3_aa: CASSLEGPDQETQYF
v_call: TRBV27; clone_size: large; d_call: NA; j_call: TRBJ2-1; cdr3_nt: TGTGCCAGCACCCCCCGGAGCTCCTACAATGAGCAGTTCTTC; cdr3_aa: CASTPRSSYNEQFF
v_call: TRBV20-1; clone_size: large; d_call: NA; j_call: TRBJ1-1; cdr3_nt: TGCAGTGCTAGAATTCGGACAGACACTGAAGCTTTCTTT; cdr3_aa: CSARIRTDTEAFF